What follows is one T cell receptor (beta chain) and its context. The antigen is unknown. These data are taken from a study of T cell responses to AZD1222 COVID-19 vaccine. Sequencing was performed with immunoSEQ multiplex PCR; in TCRdb, only in-frame clones are kept and a portion is missing. The sample has around 120,000 clones; around 84% are singletons. The length of the CDR3 is 14 residues. Trimming left V 1 base short and J 6 bases short, with 10 bases between. Germline V lookup: CDR1 SEHNR, CDR2 FQNEAQ (reference sequence). Points from the study as a whole: Of the AZD1222 recipients, only 5 to 7 were seropositive at baseline. Clonal diversity was possibly underestimated, and the donors were mostly white British, with more females.

The sample consisted of peripheral blood, taken 28 days after the second AZD1222 dose. This chain joins TRBV7-9 and TRBJ2-1; D not resolved. This clonotype originated in an adult who received the AZD1222 COVID-19 vaccine. The CDR3 here is CASSLVSASNEQFF. The CDR3 bases are TGTGCCAGCAGCTTAGTCAGCGCCTCCAATGAGCAGTTCTTC.